The next 9 T cell receptor beta chains were all read from a single sample in a study of cytomegalovirus exposure and HLA in healthy donors. 13 Jbeta primers and 60 Vbeta primers were used for the PCR. Some clones are missing from TCRdb's copy, which holds only in-frame ones; the method was immunoSEQ multiplex PCR. The sample has hundreds of thousands of clones, about 79% seen once. Material for sequencing was PBMCs. The receptors were sampled from a male donor in good health and CMV-seronegative.

The table lists this clone with a count of one. The CDR3 protein is CASSEVGTPMEFF. The CDR3 DNA follows: TGTGCCAGCAGTGAAGTTGGGACACCCATGGAGTTCTTC. V is TRBV2 and J is TRBJ2-1, with D maybe TRBD1 (6 bases). Germline V gives CDR1 SNHLY, CDR2 FYNNEI. Trimming removed 1 base at V and 14 bases at J, with 15 bases between. This CDR3 is built from 13 residues.

The genes are TRBV6-5 and TRBJ2-5, with 7 bases lining up with TRBD1. This CDR3 contains 11 residues. Germline V gene sequence: CDR1 MNHEY, CDR2 SVGAGI. This chain's CDR3 is CVTGVGETQYF. CDR3 sequence (DNA): TGTGTTACAGGGGTGGGAGAGACCCAGTACTTC.

The chain carries TRBV7-3 and TRBJ1-2; D is unclear. Germline CDR1 and CDR2: SGHTA and FQGTGA. V lost 3 bases, J lost 4 bases, and 9 bases lay in between. This CDR3 contains 13 residues. Written as DNA, the CDR3 is TGTGCCAGCAGCTTTAACCAGTTCTATGGCTACACCTTC. Residues: CASSFNQFYGYTF.

The rearrangement uses TRBV29-1 and TRBJ2-1; D is perhaps TRBD1 (5 bases). CDR1 and CDR2 (germline): SQVTM, ANQGSEA. This CDR3 region has 13 residues. V lost 2 bases to trimming and J lost 9 bases, with 14 bases between them. This chain's CDR3 is CSVEPIAQGEQFF. The DNA for the CDR3 is TGCAGCGTTGAACCGATAGCCCAGGGTGAGCAGTTCTTC.

The chain employs TRBV9 and TRBJ1-2; D not certain. The germline CDR1 and CDR2 sequences are SGDLS and YYNGEE. Trimming cost V 7 bases and J 5 bases, with 27 bases left between them. CDR3 size: 17 residues. CDR3 nucleotide sequence: TGTGCCAGCCGCTCGAGGACTTTCGATCACCCCCCTTATGGCTACACCTTC. It yields the protein CASRSRTFDHPPYGYTF.

This rearrangement joins TRBV6-1 to TRBJ1-2; possibly TRBD1 for D (5 bases). Germline CDR1 is MNHNS and CDR2 is SASEGT. CDR3 size: 12 residues. V lost 1 base, J lost 6 bases, and 6 bases lay in between. The CDR3 spells CASSEVGDGYTF. The CDR3 DNA sequence: TGTGCCAGCAGTGAAGTAGGGGATGGCTACACCTTC.

The chain uses TRBV6-5 and TRBJ2-2; 9 bases fit TRBD2. In germline, CDR1 is MNHEY, CDR2 SVGAGI. The V gene end was trimmed by 7 bases and the J gene end by 4 bases; junction bases not matched to a gene: 7. This CDR3 has 15 residues. DNA of the CDR3: TGTGCCAGCAAGCGCGGGAGGGAGGCCACCGGGGAGCTGTTTTTT. Amino acid sequence: CASKRGREATGELFF.

The chain links TRBV6-1 to TRBJ2-2; 9 positions match TRBD2. The V gene's germline CDR1 is MNHNS and CDR2 SASEGT. This CDR3 spans 16 amino acids. V shed 7 bases and J 4 bases; nucleotides not matched to a gene: 10. CDR3 sequence (DNA): TGTGCCAGCAATGACCTAGCGGGGCGGGGCACCGGGGAGCTGTTTTTT. It yields the protein CASNDLAGRGTGELFF.

J is TRBJ2-7 and V is TRBV28; 7 nucleotides match TRBD2. Germline loops: CDR1 MDHEN, CDR2 SYDVKM. Trimming cost V 6 bases and J 2 bases; bases outside gene matches: 10. The CDR3 has 15 amino acids. This chain's CDR3 is CASSPIAGYPYEQYF. The CDR3 coding sequence is TGTGCCAGCAGCCCGATAGCGGGCTATCCCTACGAGCAGTACTTC.